This T cell receptor beta chain was sequenced in a study of blood T cell repertoires in COVID-19. Study-level background: Some COVID-19 samples were acute and others convalescent; all came from the United States, Italy and Spain. PBMCs, B-cell-depleted T cells, or T cells were the source of the cDNA or gDNA that made up the material.

How the authors handled the data: For nucleated cells, counts were estimated from reference gene primer amplification. Libraries were prepared by immunoSEQ multiplex PCR; TCRdb keeps only in-frame clonotypes and omits some of them. That table supplies the V and J calls and clone size; D and trimming were determined from the DNA. The sample includes fewer than 250,000 clones, about 88% of them seen just once. The V gene's germline CDR1 is MDHEN and CDR2 SYDVKM. V trimming: 5 bases; J trimming: 4 bases; junction bases outside the gene matches: 3. CDR3 length equals 14 residues. This rearrangement joins TRBV28 to TRBJ1-5; 9 nucleotides line up with TRBD1. This TCR derives from a young man with acute or convalescent COVID-19. The specimen sequenced was peripheral blood. The CDR3 region has the DNA TGTGCCAGCAGTGGGGACAGGGTAAATCAGCCCCAGCATTTT. Translating it yields CASSGDRVNQPQHF. The full variable domain, in which reference TRBV28 and TRBJ1-5 provide the parts outside the CDR3, is DVKVTQSSRYLVKRTGEKVFLECVQDMDHENMFWYRQDPGLGLRLIYFSYDVKMKEKGDIPEGYSVSREKKERFSLILESASTNQTSMYLCASSGDRVNQPQHFGDGTRLSIL.